This T cell receptor beta chain was documented in a study of PD-L1 blockade in urothelial cancer. Across the study: About 90% of the roughly 29 patients were men who had bladder-origin urothelial cancer.

Noted time point: pretreatment peripheral blood. Only in-frame clones appear in the TCRdb table, and some are missing; sequencing was by immunoSEQ multiplex PCR. The data hold about 87,000 clones, with 84% observed a single time. The sample was PBMCs, taken around atezolizumab (anti-PD-L1) treatment. The sequence was obtained from a man in his sixties with urothelial cancer.

The DNA of the CDR3 is TGTGCCAGCCAGCGCAGGCCTAGCGGGAGGGGGGTTGGCACCGGGGAGCTGTTTTTT. It codes for CASQRRPSGRGVGTGELFF. V and J are TRBV2 and TRBJ2-2, with 12 bases matching TRBD2. Germline trimming cut 8 bases from V and 4 bases from J; bases unmatched to any gene: 17. There are 19 residues in the CDR3. Germline V gives CDR1 SNHLY, CDR2 FYNNEI.